The 24 T cell receptor beta chains below all came from one sample that was sequenced in a study of T cells in Graves' hyperthyroidism and ophthalmopathy. RNA transcripts were the template for amplifying TCR beta CDR3 regions. TCR CDR3 regions were first amplified by RT-PCR with HTBI primers. MiXCR, applied by TCRdb to the multiplex PCR reads, yields one record per CDR3 protein. The sample contains 500,000 to 600,000 distinct CDR3 sequences, 46% of which appear only once. The material sequenced was peripheral blood or thyroid tissue (not recorded which). Receptors originate from an adult woman with Graves' disease, either hyperthyroidism or ophthalmopathy (not recorded which).

A note on this clonotype: One junction end does not reproduce the germline sequence, and a read error may be involved. The chain joins TRBV2 to TRBJ2-7; tentative D call: TRBD1 (5 bases). The CDR3 is 14 amino acids. Per the germline V gene, CDR1 is SNHLY and CDR2 is FYNNEI. CDR3 nucleotide sequence: TGTGCCGGCAGTTACTCGGACACCGGGCAGGAGCAGTACTTC. It yields the protein CAGSYSDTGQEQYF. Full variable domain (missing parts from reference TRBV2 and TRBJ2-7): EPEVTQTPSHQVTQMGQEVILRCVPISNHLYFYWYRQILGQKVEFLVSFYNNEISEKSEIFDDQFSVERPDGSNFTLKIRSTKLEDSAMYFCAGSYSDTGQEQYFGPGTRLTVT.

Of note for this clonotype: One junction end does not reproduce the germline sequence, and a read error may be involved. The chain joins TRBV19 to TRBJ1-5; D is uncertain. The CDR3 has 14 residues. Germline V gene lookup returns CDR1 LNHDA and CDR2 SQIVND (reference sequence). The CDR3 bases are TGTGCCGGTAGTTCCCGACGGGACAATCAGCCCCAGCATTTT. This gives the protein CAGSSRRDNQPQHF.

The chain employs TRBV11-2 and TRBJ1-4; 9 positions agree with TRBD1. This CDR3 has 16 amino acids. Germline trimming cut 1 base from V and 0 bases from J; bases unmatched to any gene: 0. Germline-derived CDR1 and CDR2 are SGHAT and FQNNGV. CDR3 DNA sequence: TGTGCCAGCAGCTTAGGGGACAGGGCAACTAATGAAAAACTGTTTTTT. Protein sequence: CASSLGDRATNEKLFF.

The chain employs TRBV7-9 and TRBJ2-7; maybe TRBD2 (5 bases). The germline V gene encodes CDR1 SEHNR and CDR2 FQNEAQ (reference sequence). The CDR3 totals 14 residues. The ends were cut back, 5 bases at V and 6 bases at J, with 17 bases in the middle. The CDR3 DNA is TGTGCCAGCAGCCCCCCTTCGGACTCCGCCGAGCAGTACTTC. Its translation is CASSPPSDSAEQYF.

At least ten counts were recorded for this clonotype. This chain connects TRBV25-1 to TRBJ2-7; no reliable D call. There are 15 residues in the CDR3. Trimming removed 3 bases at V and 4 bases at J, with 16 bases between. Germline CDR1 is MGHDK and CDR2 is SYGVNS. The CDR3 sequence is CASSDGVGFTYEQYF. CDR3 sequence (DNA): TGTGCCAGCAGTGATGGGGTAGGGTTTACTTACGAGCAGTACTTC.

The chain couples TRBV2 to TRBJ1-2; 7 nucleotides line up with TRBD1. Per germline, CDR1 SNHLY and CDR2 FYNNEI. CDR3 length: 12 amino acids. V shed 10 bases and J 5 bases; nucleotides not matched to a gene: 7. The CDR3 spells CATGTVLYGYTF. In nucleotides, the CDR3 is TGTGCCACCGGGACAGTATTGTATGGCTACACCTTC. Combining the CDR3 with reference TRBV2 and TRBJ1-2 gives the whole variable domain EPEVTQTPSHQVTQMGQEVILRCVPISNHLYFYWYRQILGQKVEFLVSFYNNEISEKSEIFDDQFSVERPDGSNFTLKIRSTKLEDSAMYFCATGTVLYGYTFGSGTRLTVV.

The chain carries TRBV5-1 and TRBJ2-5, with D perhaps matching TRBD2 (5 bases). This CDR3 spans 13 amino acids. Trimming cost V 4 bases and J 1 base, with 8 bases left between them. CDR1 is SGHRS and CDR2 is YFSETQ in the germline V gene. CDR3 nucleotide sequence: TGCGCCAGCAGCATCACTAGCCAAGAGACCCAGTACTTC. Encoded protein: CASSITSQETQYF.

This sequence joins TRBV15 and TRBJ2-7; 10 nucleotides match TRBD1. The junction had 6 bases not matched to a gene; V was cut back by 5 bases and J by 2 bases. This CDR3 comprises 15 residues. Germline-derived CDR1 and CDR2 are LNHNV and YYDKDF (reference sequence). CDR3 in amino acids: CATSGRDRGTYEQYF. CDR3 DNA sequence: TGTGCCACCAGCGGCCGGGACAGGGGAACCTACGAGCAGTACTTC.

This clonotype was seen a few times. The chain is built from TRBV20-1 and TRBJ1-6; D ambiguous. V lost 8 bases and J lost 5, with 10 bases in between. Germline loops: CDR1 DFQATT, CDR2 SNEGSKA (reference sequence). The CDR3 is 12 amino acids. The CDR3 DNA sequence: TGCAGTCCCGACGGTGATAATTCACCCCTCCACTTT. The encoded protein is CSPDGDNSPLHF.

The chain recombines TRBV14 with TRBJ1-1; D unresolved. The CDR3 covers 13 residues. Germline values: CDR1 SGHDN, CDR2 FVKESK. The V gene lost 1 base and the J gene lost 5 bases, with 8 bases spanning the gap. CDR3 DNA sequence: TGTGCCAGCAGCCAAGCCGTGAGAACTGAAGCTTTCTTT. Its translation: CASSQAVRTEAFF. The whole variable domain, filled in from reference TRBV14 and TRBJ1-1, reads EAGVTQFPSHSVIEKGQTVTLRCDPISGHDNLYWYRRVMGKEIKFLLHFVKESKQDESGMPNNRFLAERTGGTYSTLKVQPAELEDSGVYFCASSQAVRTEAFFGQGTRLTVV.

This clonotype was seen repeatedly, ten times or more. The chain links TRBV20-1 to TRBJ1-5; no definite D call. This CDR3 has 12 amino acids. Germline V gives CDR1 DFQATT, CDR2 SNEGSKA (reference sequence). Trimming took 3 bases from V and 0 from J, leaving 3 bases between them. The CDR3 spells CSARDSNQPQHF. The CDR3 DNA reads TGCAGTGCTAGGGATAGCAATCAGCCCCAGCATTTT.

This sequence joins TRBV7-2 and TRBJ1-2; TRBD1 might be the D (6 bases). The V and J ends lost 2 bases and 4 bases respectively, with 14 bases between them. Germline lookup yields CDR1 SGHTA and CDR2 FQGNSA. CDR3 size: 15 residues. This chain's CDR3 is CASSLTWTAFYGYTF. CDR3 DNA: TGTGCCAGCAGCTTAACTTGGACAGCCTTCTATGGCTACACCTTC.

This clonotype has a handful of counts. The chain links TRBV29-1 to TRBJ2-7, with D possibly matching TRBD1 (6 bases). This CDR3 spans 13 amino acids. Germline V gives CDR1 SQVTM, CDR2 ANQGSEA. V lost 6 bases to trimming and J lost 6 bases, with 18 bases between them. The CDR3 DNA reads as TGCAGCGTAAGCCGGGACATGTCCGGCGAGCAGTACTTC. Amino acid sequence: CSVSRDMSGEQYF.

The chain has TRBV28 and TRBJ1-1; maybe TRBD1 (5 bases). V dropped 5 bases and J dropped 4 bases, with 8 bases sitting between them. Germline-derived CDR1 and CDR2 are MDHEN and SYDVKM. The CDR3 contains 12 residues. The CDR3: CASSGGFTEAFF. CDR3 coding DNA: TGTGCCAGCAGTGGGGGGTTCACTGAAGCTTTCTTT.

This clonotype was seen ten or more times. V and J are TRBV28 and TRBJ1-2, with a possible D match to TRBD1 (5 bases). Trimming removed 10 bases at V and 5 bases at J, with 14 bases between. In germline, CDR1 is MDHEN, CDR2 SYDVKM. This CDR3 region has 12 residues. CDR3: CAISRAGYGYTF. The CDR3 DNA follows: TGTGCCATTAGTCGGGCAGGGTATGGCTACACCTTC.

This clonotype was observed at least ten times. This chain joins TRBV7-3 and TRBJ2-7, with 7 bases aligning to TRBD2. Per the germline V gene, CDR1 is SGHTA and CDR2 is FQGTGA. This CDR3 is built from 15 residues. With V trimmed by 0 bases and J by 7 bases, 9 bases remained unmatched. DNA of the CDR3: TGTGCCAGCAGCTTAACTGCTAGCGGAGCATCAGAGCAGTACTTC. This encodes CASSLTASGASEQYF.

This clonotype came up a few times. One end of the junction fails to match germline, which may point to a read error. The chain employs TRBV29-1 and TRBJ2-7; D may match TRBD1 or TRBD2 (5 bases each). Per the germline V gene, CDR1 is SQVTM and CDR2 is ANQGSEA. The CDR3 sequence is 11 residues long. This CDR3 reads CSVRAGTHTTF. The CDR3 DNA follows: TGCAGCGTTCGTGCCGGGACCCATACCACCTTC.

This clonotype occurred many times. The rearrangement uses TRBV5-1 and TRBJ2-7, with D maybe TRBD1 (6 bases). Per germline, CDR1 SGHRS and CDR2 YFSETQ. This CDR3 contains 14 residues. The germline V and J ends were trimmed by 2 bases and 0 bases, with 9 bases remaining between them. The CDR3 region is CASSFSQGSYEQYF. CDR3 sequence (DNA): TGCGCCAGCAGCTTTTCACAGGGCTCCTACGAGCAGTACTTC.

The chain recombines TRBV29-1 with TRBJ1-2; a weak D match, TRBD1 (6 bases). CDR1 and CDR2 from the germline V gene are SQVTM and ANQGSEA. Trimming removed 2 bases at V and 7 bases at J, with 11 bases between. CDR3 size: 12 residues. CDR3 DNA sequence: TGCAGCGTTGAACAGGGGTTGGGTGGCTACACCTTC. Its protein is CSVEQGLGGYTF.

This clonotype has only a few counts. It may be a read error: a sequence one base away is much more abundant. The CDR3 is CSVYMSIETQYF. DNA of the CDR3: TGCAGCGTTTACATGAGTATAGAGACCCAGTACTTC. The chain recombines TRBV29-1 with TRBJ2-5; D unclear. This CDR3 is built from 12 residues. Germline lookup yields CDR1 SQVTM and CDR2 ANQGSEA. The V gene lost 5 bases and the J gene lost 4 bases, with 11 bases spanning the gap.

The chain links TRBV7-9 to TRBJ2-6, with D perhaps matching TRBD2 (5 bases). In germline, CDR1 is SEHNR, CDR2 FQNEAQ (reference sequence). This CDR3 region has 15 residues. For the CDR3, the DNA is TGTGCTACGAGGGAGAGCGGCTCTGGGGCCAACGTCCTGACTTTC. Amino acids: CATRESGSGANVLTF. Based on the CDR3 plus reference TRBV7-9 and TRBJ2-6, the full variable domain is DTGVSQNPRHKITKRGQNVTFRCDPISEHNRLYWYRQTLGQGPEFLTYFQNEAQLEKSRLLSDRFSAERPKGSFSTLEIQRTEQGDSAMYLCATRESGSGANVLTFGAGSRLTVL.

This clonotype was found a few times. The chain employs TRBV15 and TRBJ2-6; weak D call: TRBD1 (6 bases). Trimming removed 6 bases at V and 4 bases at J, with 10 bases between. From germline, CDR1 is LNHNV and CDR2 YYDKDF (reference sequence). The CDR3 loop spans 14 amino acids. DNA of the CDR3: TGTGCCACCAGTGAGGGGGAAGGGGCCAACGTCCTGACTTTC. Amino acids: CATSEGEGANVLTF. Together with reference TRBV15 and TRBJ2-6, the CDR3 gives the full variable domain: DAMVIQNPRYQVTQFGKPVTLSCSQTLNHNVMYWYQQKSSQAPKLLFHYYDKDFNNEADTPDNFQSRRPNTSFCFLDIRSPGLGDTAMYLCATSEGEGANVLTFGAGSRLTVL.

This clonotype was counted at least ten times. The V gene is TRBV12-3 or TRBV12-4, the J gene TRBJ2-5, with a possible D match to TRBD2 (5 bases). Trimming removed 4 bases at V and 2 bases at J, with 11 bases between. This CDR3 spans 14 amino acids. The CDR3 DNA is TGTGCCAGCAGTTACTCGGGCGGGCAAGAGACCCAGTACTTC. Residues: CASSYSGGQETQYF.

This clonotype was observed a single time. The CDR3 loop is CASSSWTENHGYTF. CDR3 bases: TGTGCCAGCAGTTCCTGGACAGAGAACCATGGCTACACCTTC. The chain combines TRBV12-3 or TRBV12-4 with TRBJ1-2; the D gene is possibly TRBD1 (6 bases). The V end lost 4 bases, the J end lost 6 bases, and 15 bases lay between the germline ends. This CDR3 comprises 14 residues.